The next 30 T cell receptor beta chains were all read from a single sample in a study of T cell responses to AZD1222 COVID-19 vaccine. Generated by immunoSEQ multiplex PCR, the TCRdb table keeps only in-frame clones and is missing some. The sample includes about 120,000 clones, just over 90% of them seen just once. This material consisted of peripheral blood, taken 28 days after the second AZD1222 dose. These receptors all stem from an adult who received the AZD1222 COVID-19 vaccine.

Only a few counts were recorded for this clone. V gene TRBV9 combines with J gene TRBJ1-2; D remains unclear. Germline lookup yields CDR1 SGDLS and CDR2 YYNGEE. The CDR3 extends over 13 amino acids. V dropped 4 bases and J dropped 3 bases, with 10 bases sitting between them. CDR3 nucleotide sequence: TGTGCCAGCAGCCTGGGTAGGGACTATGGCTACACCTTC. Protein product: CASSLGRDYGYTF. The whole variable domain, filled in from reference TRBV9 and TRBJ1-2, reads DSGVTQTPKHLITATGQRVTLRCSPRSGDLSVYWYQQSLDQGLQFLIQYYNGEERAKGNILERFSAQQFPDLHSELNLSSLELGDSALYFCASSLGRDYGYTFGSGTRLTVV.

CDR3 DNA sequence: TGTGCCAGCAGCTTAGATCTACCGAGTGAAGCTTTCTTT. Translating gives CASSLDLPSEAFF. The chain has TRBV7-2 and TRBJ1-1, with no clear D. Looked up from germline, CDR1 is SGHTA and CDR2 is FQGNSA. V shed 1 base and J shed 7 bases, with 10 bases lying between them. CDR3 length: 13 residues.

V is TRBV7-2 and J is TRBJ2-2; the match to TRBD1 covers 10 bases. The J segment lost 8 bases and the V segment lost 3 bases, leaving 6 bases of the junction unmatched. The CDR3 consists of 15 residues. Germline assignment: CDR1 SGHTA and CDR2 FQGNSA. The CDR3 DNA reads TGTGCCAGCAGCTTTGACAGGGGGCGCTTAGGGGAGCTGTTTTTT. It encodes CASSFDRGRLGELFF.

This clone came up once. The chain combines TRBV6-6 with TRBJ1-3; the D is unclear. Deletions cut 0 bases from V and 0 bases from J, with 9 bases between. Germline V CDR1 and CDR2: MNHNY, SVGAGI (reference sequence). This CDR3 contains 16 residues. The CDR3 region has the DNA TGTGCCAGCAGTTACTCGATAACCTTCTCTGGAAACACCATATATTTT. As protein: CASSYSITFSGNTIYF.

V and J are TRBV6-6 and TRBJ1-5; TRBD1 might be the D (5 bases). CDR3 size: 17 residues. V was trimmed by 5 bases and J by 0 bases, leaving 17 bases between them. Germline CDR1 MNHNY, CDR2 SVGAGI (reference sequence). CDR3 DNA: TGTGCCAGCAGTCCGGGCCGATTAGGGACTAGCAATCAGCCCCAGCATTTT. This gives the protein CASSPGRLGTSNQPQHF.

The chain carries TRBV5-1 and TRBJ2-3; D uncertain. Trimming left V 2 bases short and J 0 bases short, with 10 bases between. The CDR3 length is 15 residues. Per germline, CDR1 SGHRS and CDR2 YFSETQ. In DNA, the CDR3 is TGCGCCAGCAGCTTTTACGGAGTAAGCACAGATACGCAGTATTTT. It yields the protein CASSFYGVSTDTQYF.

This chain links TRBV30 with TRBJ2-5, with unresolved D. The V gene's germline CDR1 is GTSNPN and CDR2 SVGIG (reference sequence). Between the trimmed V and J ends, which lost 2 bases and 1 base, there was a span of 2 bases. The CDR3 is made up of 11 amino acids. In DNA form, the CDR3 reads TGTGCCTGGAGTCCCCAAGAGACCCAGTACTTC. Translating it yields CAWSPQETQYF.

The chain combines TRBV7-6 with TRBJ1-6; a weak D match, TRBD1 (5 bases). The ends were cut back, 3 bases at V and 2 bases at J, with 8 bases in the middle. Germline V gene lookup returns CDR1 SGHVS and CDR2 FNYEAQ. The CDR3 has 15 amino acids. CDR3 residues: CASSLEGPYNSPLHF. The CDR3, as DNA: TGTGCCAGCAGCTTGGAGGGACCCTATAATTCACCCCTCCACTTT.

The rearrangement joins TRBV28 to TRBJ1-5, with a tentative D call TRBD1 (6 bases). The V and J ends lost 3 bases and 6 bases respectively, with 18 bases between them. Germline loops: CDR1 MDHEN, CDR2 SYDVKM. CDR3 length equals 16 residues. The CDR3 region is CASSLISGGGSQPQHF. The CDR3 nucleotides read TGTGCCAGCAGTTTGATCTCTGGGGGGGGCTCTCAGCCCCAGCATTTT. Based on the CDR3 plus reference TRBV28 and TRBJ1-5, the full variable domain is DVKVTQSSRYLVKRTGEKVFLECVQDMDHENMFWYRQDPGLGLRLIYFSYDVKMKEKGDIPEGYSVSREKKERFSLILESASTNQTSMYLCASSLISGGGSQPQHFGDGTRLSIL.

This clone appeared once. V and J are TRBV6-5 and TRBJ1-2; D is undetermined. CDR3 size: 15 residues. CDR1 is MNHEY, CDR2 SVGAGI, per germline. Trimming stripped 7 bases from V and 1 base from J, with 16 bases between. For the CDR3, the DNA is TGTGCCAGCACCCTGTCTGGCGGAATTAACTATGGCTACACCTTC. Its translation is CASTLSGGINYGYTF.

The genes are TRBV14 and TRBJ2-1, with TRBD2 identical over 10 bases. The CDR3 is 18 amino acids. Germline CDR1 and CDR2: SGHDN and FVKESK. The junction had 21 bases not matched to a gene; V was cut back by 7 bases and J by 9 bases. CDR3 in amino acids: CASTERNWAAGGPGEQFF. The CDR3 coding sequence is TGTGCCAGCACCGAAAGGAACTGGGCAGCGGGAGGGCCCGGTGAGCAGTTCTTC.

The chain joins TRBV6-6 to TRBJ2-7, with 12 bases that match TRBD1. The germline CDR1 and CDR2 sequences are MNHNY and SVGAGI (reference sequence). The CDR3 has 13 amino acids. The V segment lost 11 bases and the J segment 9 bases; nucleotides outside the gene matches: 11. In nucleotides, the CDR3 is TGTGCCGGAACCCGGGACAGGGGGCAGGTGCAGTACTTC. Amino acid sequence: CAGTRDRGQVQYF.

CDR3 in DNA: TGCAGTACTAACTTACCAGAGACCCAGTACTTC. It encodes CSTNLPETQYF. The rearrangement joins TRBV20-1 to TRBJ2-5; no clear D gene. The ends were cut back, 8 bases at V and 4 bases at J, with 11 bases in the middle. Germline V gene data show CDR1 as DFQATT and CDR2 as SNEGSKA (reference sequence). The CDR3 length is 11 residues.

The J gene is TRBJ1-3, the V gene TRBV5-6; D ambiguous. The V gene's germline CDR1 is SGHDT and CDR2 YYEEEE. V lost 6 bases, J lost 0 bases, and 16 bases lay in between. This CDR3 has 16 residues. This chain's CDR3 is CASTARLSLSGNTIYF. CDR3 DNA sequence: TGTGCCAGCACGGCGAGGTTAAGCCTCTCTGGAAACACCATATATTTT.

CDR3 protein: CASSSTGGSLGNQPQHF. CDR3 bases: TGTGCCAGCAGCTCCACAGGGGGCTCCCTTGGCAATCAGCCCCAGCATTTT. V and J are TRBV7-9 and TRBJ1-5; 9 bases are shared with TRBD1. The ends lost 4 bases at V and 2 bases at J; junction bases unmatched: 9. The CDR3 runs 17 residues. The germline V gene encodes CDR1 SEHNR and CDR2 FQNEAQ (reference sequence).

V is TRBV7-3 and J is TRBJ2-6; TRBD1 matches 7 bases. V shed 1 base and J 2 bases; nucleotides not matched to a gene: 5. The CDR3 runs 17 residues. CDR1 is SGHTA, CDR2 FQGTGA, per germline. CDR3 nucleotide sequence: TGTGCCAGCAGCTTAAACTCAGGGGGTACTGGGGCCAACGTCCTGACTTTC. It codes for CASSLNSGGTGANVLTF.

This rearrangement joins TRBV28 to TRBJ2-3, with 7 nucleotides matching TRBD1. Germline CDR1 is MDHEN and CDR2 is SYDVKM. The CDR3 extends over 15 amino acids. V was clipped by 1 base and J by 7 bases; unmatched bases: 8. The CDR3 DNA reads as TGTGCCAGCAGTTTATTCGGGGACAGAACTAATACGCAGTATTTT. Translating gives CASSLFGDRTNTQYF. The full variable domain, its missing parts supplied by reference TRBV28 and TRBJ2-3, is DVKVTQSSRYLVKRTGEKVFLECVQDMDHENMFWYRQDPGLGLRLIYFSYDVKMKEKGDIPEGYSVSREKKERFSLILESASTNQTSMYLCASSLFGDRTNTQYFGPGTRLTVL.

The rearrangement joins TRBV6-5 to TRBJ2-7, with D hard to call. Germline lookup yields CDR1 MNHEY and CDR2 SVGAGI. Between the trimmed V and J ends, which lost 0 bases and 7 bases, there was a span of 13 bases. This CDR3 has 14 amino acids. CDR3: CASSYSPDPREQYF. In DNA, the CDR3 is TGTGCCAGCAGTTACTCCCCCGACCCAAGGGAGCAGTACTTC.

This chain uses TRBV6-1 with TRBJ1-5, with D unclear. The CDR3 totals 16 residues. Germline loops: CDR1 MNHNS, CDR2 SASEGT. Deletions cut 3 bases from V and 4 bases from J, with 16 bases between. CDR3 amino acids: CASSDRTLYGNQPQHF. CDR3 DNA sequence: TGTGCCAGCAGTGACAGGACGCTCTATGGGAATCAGCCCCAGCATTTT.

This rearrangement joins TRBV30 to TRBJ2-7; TRBD2 agrees at 11 bases. The CDR3 extends over 13 amino acids. V lost 5 bases to trimming and J lost 4 bases; unmatched junction nucleotides: 4. Germline CDR1 reads GTSNPN; CDR2 reads SVGIG (reference sequence). CDR3 sequence: CAWSGLAVYEQYF. The CDR3 nucleotides are TGTGCCTGGTCGGGACTAGCGGTTTACGAGCAGTACTTC.

This chain's CDR3 is CASSLTGFNQPQHF. CDR3 DNA sequence: TGTGCCAGCAGCTTAACAGGATTCAATCAGCCCCAGCATTTT. The genes are TRBV5-6 and TRBJ1-5; TRBD1 is a possible D gene (5 bases). The CDR3 extends over 14 amino acids. CDR1 is SGHDT and CDR2 is YYEEEE in the germline V gene. V was cut by 2 bases and J by 3 bases, with 9 bases left in between.

This sequence joins TRBV7-2 and TRBJ1-5; D unclear. V lost 5 bases and J lost 1, with 9 bases in between. CDR1 SGHTA and CDR2 FQGNSA come from the germline V gene. There are 14 residues in the CDR3. The CDR3 spells CASSVGVSNQPQHF. The CDR3 bases are TGTGCCAGCAGCGTAGGAGTGAGCAATCAGCCCCAGCATTTT.

This rearrangement joins TRBV7-6 to TRBJ1-5; 8 bases are shared with TRBD1. With 0 bases clipped from V and 6 bases from J, the junction kept 7 bases outside the gene matches. Per the germline V gene, CDR1 is SGHVS and CDR2 is FNYEAQ. The CDR3 length is 16 residues. CDR3 amino acids: CASSLASGQAPQPQHF. The CDR3, as DNA: TGTGCCAGCAGCTTAGCTTCGGGACAGGCCCCTCAGCCCCAGCATTTT.

This chain connects TRBV6-5 to TRBJ2-3; tentative D call: TRBD2 (7 bases). Germline V CDR1 and CDR2: MNHEY, SVGAGI. CDR3 length: 13 residues. The ends were cut back, 8 bases at V and 8 bases at J, with 17 bases in the middle. CDR3 bases: TGTGCCAGCGGGGGGGGCCCCGCGGGTACGCAGTATTTT. Its protein product is CASGGGPAGTQYF.

The J gene is TRBJ1-4, the V gene TRBV5-1, with D maybe TRBD1 (6 bases). V lost 4 bases and J lost 13, with 20 bases in between. The CDR3 has 14 amino acids. The germline V gene has CDR1 SGHRS and CDR2 YFSETQ. The CDR3 DNA is TGCGCCAGCAGCCCGGAGGCGGTAGGGGGGAGACTGTTTTTT. Its translation: CASSPEAVGGRLFF. The full variable domain, rest sourced from reference TRBV5-1 and TRBJ1-4, is KAGVTQTPRYLIKTRGQQVTLSCSPISGHRSVSWYQQTPGQGLQFLFEYFSETQRNKGNFPGRFSGRQFSNSRSEMNVSTLELGDSALYLCASSPEAVGGRLFFGSGTQLSVL.

The gene calls are TRBV6-5 and TRBJ1-1; D is uncertain. Per germline, CDR1 MNHEY and CDR2 SVGAGI. V lost 0 bases and J lost 1, with 6 bases in between. The CDR3 length is 14 residues. CDR3 loop: CASSYSTGNTEAFF. The CDR3 coding sequence is TGTGCCAGCAGTTACTCGACGGGGAACACTGAAGCTTTCTTT.

V usage is TRBV7-9 and J usage is TRBJ1-2, with TRBD1 matching over 8 bases. This CDR3 has 14 residues. CDR1 and CDR2 (germline): SEHNR, FQNEAQ (reference sequence). Trimming cost V 5 bases and J 2 bases; bases outside gene matches: 4. The CDR3 nucleotides read TGTGCCAGCAGCCAGGACAGGGAGAACTATGGCTACACCTTC. It specifies CASSQDRENYGYTF.

The chain links TRBV5-1 to TRBJ2-3; D uncertain. The CDR3 extends over 13 amino acids. Germline V gene sequence: CDR1 SGHRS, CDR2 YFSETQ. V was cut by 1 base and J by 3 bases, with 6 bases left in between. The DNA for the CDR3 is TGCGCCAGCAGCTTGACTTCGACAGATACGCAGTATTTT. Translated: CASSLTSTDTQYF.

The chain recombines TRBV6-6 with TRBJ1-2; no reliable D call. Germline V gene data show CDR1 as MNHNY and CDR2 as SVGAGI (reference sequence). The CDR3 is made up of 15 amino acids. V dropped 4 bases and J dropped 0 bases, with 12 bases sitting between them. CDR3 DNA: TGTGCCAGCAGTTCGCCGCCCGATGCTAACTATGGCTACACCTTC. Translation gives CASSSPPDANYGYTF.

The chain couples TRBV7-2 to TRBJ1-4, with D uncertain. Trimming removed 4 bases from V and 8 bases from J, with 17 bases in between. The CDR3 is made up of 15 amino acids. The germline gives CDR1 SGHTA, CDR2 FQGNSA. The CDR3 reads CASSSELGPREKLFF. The DNA of the CDR3 is TGTGCCAGCAGCTCAGAGTTAGGACCCAGGGAAAAACTGTTTTTT.